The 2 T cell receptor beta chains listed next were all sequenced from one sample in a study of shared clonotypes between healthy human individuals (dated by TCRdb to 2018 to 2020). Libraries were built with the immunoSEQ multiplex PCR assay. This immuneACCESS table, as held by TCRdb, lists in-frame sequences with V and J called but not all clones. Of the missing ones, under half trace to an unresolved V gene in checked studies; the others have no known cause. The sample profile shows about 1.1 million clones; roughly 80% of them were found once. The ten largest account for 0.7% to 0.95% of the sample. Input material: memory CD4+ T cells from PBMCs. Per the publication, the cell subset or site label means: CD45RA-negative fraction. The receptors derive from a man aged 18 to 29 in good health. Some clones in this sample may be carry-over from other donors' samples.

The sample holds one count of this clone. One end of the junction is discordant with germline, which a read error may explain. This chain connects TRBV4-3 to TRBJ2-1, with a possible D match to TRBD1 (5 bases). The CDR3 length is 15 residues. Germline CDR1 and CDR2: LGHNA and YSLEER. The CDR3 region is CASRSTGKSQGEQFF. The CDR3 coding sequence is TGCGCAAGCAGATCAACCGGAAAATCTCAGGGTGAGCAGTTCTTC.

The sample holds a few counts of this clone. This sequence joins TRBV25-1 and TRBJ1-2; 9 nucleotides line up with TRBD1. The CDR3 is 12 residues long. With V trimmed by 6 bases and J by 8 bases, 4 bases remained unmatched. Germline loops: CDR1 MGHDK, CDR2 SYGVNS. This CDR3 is CASRDRGQGYTF. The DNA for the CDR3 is TGTGCCAGCAGGGACAGGGGCCAGGGCTACACCTTC.